The clone carrying this TCR beta chain was picked up a small number of times. Its antigen remains unknown. The entry originates in a study of blood T cells in healthy people across ages. Whenever a sample was processed, at least 7 million PBMCs were isolated. The study, taken as a whole, reports: Investigators treated diversity estimates from one million T cells as underestimates. Strong correlation linked observed beta diversity and percent naive T cells. Unsorted PBMCs ruled out conclusive naive versus antigen-experienced comparison.

PCR was performed a second time for about 7 to 12 cycles using a sample-barcoded 5' primer and a J-beta primer mix. Using its own MiXCR run on the 5' RACE reads, TCRdb lists one record per CDR3 protein. The sample yields about 1,400,000 distinct CDR3 sequences, approximately 63% seen once. The TCR sequence derives from a man aged 18 to 30 in good health. Sequenced: blood.

The CDR3 region has the DNA TGCAGTGCTAGAGAGAACGGAATCTACAATGAGCAGTTCTTC. This encodes CSARENGIYNEQFF. V usage is TRBV20-1 and J usage is TRBJ2-1; no clear D. V lost 0 bases to trimming and J lost 3 bases, with 9 bases between them. The CDR3 contains 14 residues. Germline V gene lookup returns CDR1 DFQATT and CDR2 SNEGSKA (reference sequence).